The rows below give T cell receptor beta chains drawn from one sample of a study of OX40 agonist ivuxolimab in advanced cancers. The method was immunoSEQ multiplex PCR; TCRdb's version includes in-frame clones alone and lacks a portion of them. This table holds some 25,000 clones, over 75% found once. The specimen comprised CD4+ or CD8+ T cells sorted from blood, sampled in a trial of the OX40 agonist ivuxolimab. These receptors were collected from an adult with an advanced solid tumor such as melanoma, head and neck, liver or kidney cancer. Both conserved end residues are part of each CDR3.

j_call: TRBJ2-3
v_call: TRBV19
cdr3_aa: CASRIGTSGTDTQYF

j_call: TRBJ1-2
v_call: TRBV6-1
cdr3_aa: CASSEGVGNYGYTF

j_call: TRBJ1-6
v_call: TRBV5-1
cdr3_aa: CASSPEDSPLHF

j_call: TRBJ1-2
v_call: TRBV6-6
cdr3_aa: CASSPGSVDGYTF

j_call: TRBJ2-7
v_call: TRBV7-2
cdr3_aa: CASSLDRGWEQYF

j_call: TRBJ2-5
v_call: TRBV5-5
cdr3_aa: CASSLGTGPHLGETQYF

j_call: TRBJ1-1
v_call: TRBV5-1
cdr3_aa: CASSIGPTEAFF

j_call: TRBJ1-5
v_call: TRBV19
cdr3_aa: CASSRAQGNQPQHF

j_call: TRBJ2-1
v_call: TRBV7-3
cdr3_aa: CASSLPSLNEQFF

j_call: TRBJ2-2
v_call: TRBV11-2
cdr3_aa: CASSSRGGTGELFF

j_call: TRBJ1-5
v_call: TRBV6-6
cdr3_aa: CASSLGQPKEAQHF

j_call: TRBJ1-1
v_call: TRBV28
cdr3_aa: CASSLRTDSTEAFF

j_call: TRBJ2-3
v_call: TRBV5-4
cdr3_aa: CASSRGRGGDTQYF

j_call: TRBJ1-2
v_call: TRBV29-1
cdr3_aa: CSVVRTGPEDGYTF

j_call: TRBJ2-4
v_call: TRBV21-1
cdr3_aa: CASSKDGGLAKNIQYF

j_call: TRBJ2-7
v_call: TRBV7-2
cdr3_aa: CASSYRVLSYEQYF

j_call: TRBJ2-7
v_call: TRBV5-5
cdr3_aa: CASSAGTGRREQYF

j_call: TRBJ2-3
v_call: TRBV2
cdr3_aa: CASSYTLDRATQYF

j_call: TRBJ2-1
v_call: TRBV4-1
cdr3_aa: CASSRLAGASYNEQFF

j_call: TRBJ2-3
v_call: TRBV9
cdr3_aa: CASSVFPGTDTQYF